This T cell receptor beta chain stems from a study of human T cells and chemical hapten exposure (dated by TCRdb to about 2021). Turning to the overall study: For sensitization, 2% DPC in acetone was applied to a 2 cm by 2 cm area of upper inner arm skin. Patients additionally received weekly therapeutic DPC doses to the scalp throughout the approximately 25-week study period. Patch testing on the upper back used Finn chambers containing 0.01% DPC, with scoring done after 6 days according to International Contact Dermatitis Research Group standards. The study tracked peripheral blood TCR repertoire changes in vivo during primary and secondary sensitization to the hapten diphenylcyclopropenone (DPC) in alopecia patients. The mostly female patient cohort included alopecia areata with under or over 50% scalp involvement, alopecia totalis and alopecia universalis. Libraries were pooled for sequencing, and per-sample TCR yields varied mainly because of small differences in library volumes within the pool. Blood was sampled from patients pre-sensitization (week 0) and at 2, 6 and about 24 weeks after DPC sensitization. About 27 alopecia patients gave blood for TCR sequencing at one to four time points (pre-sensitization, 2, 6 and 24 weeks). General findings and caveats noted by the study authors: Expanded TCRs formed significantly more large CDR3 similarity clusters than pre-sensitization or healthy control sets, consistent with antigen-driven responses. DPC sensitization did not change how many TCRs were above 1 in 1000 frequency, and no evidence was found of alterations in global repertoire structure. Because every patient had alopecia, a presumed autoimmune disease, the patients' immune response might differ from that of healthy individuals. A positive correlation was found between the number of PT1 expanded TCRs and patch test score, with significance reached at thresholds 8, 16 and 32 but not 4. Repeated subsampling changed both the strength of the expansion versus patch-test correlation and the threshold at which the correlation became significant.

The method behind the library was RACE. Sequenced using a NextSeq 500. During library preparation, unique molecular identifiers were attached to individual cDNA molecules so that TCRs could be counted quantitatively and reproducibly. From each blood RNA sample, both TCR alpha and TCR beta chains were sequenced. Under the source paper's analysis protocol: The median number of TCRs per sample was roughly 94,000, ranging from roughly 20,000 to 700,000. The Decombinator software suite was used to annotate the V, J and CDR3 of the TCR reads. For PS versus PT1 abundance plots, all samples were subsampled to the same number of TCRs (28,000). Expanded TCRs were defined as absent before sensitization and observed at least eight times at the 2-week time point. The public reads were reprocessed in TCRdb via fastp at Q25 and MiXCR, keeping in-frame beta chains. Rows matching on CDR3 protein sequence are summarized as one entry with the most common DNA and genes. Clone size and V and J calls follow TCRdb, not the original study. In all, the sample holds around 300,000 distinct CDR3 sequences, and roughly 7.7% of those were seen once. Of the sample, 1.2% is held by the ten largest clones.

The V end gives up 4 bases and the J end 0 bases, leaving 10 bases in the junction not matched to a gene. The germline V gene encodes CDR1 SGHAT and CDR2 FQNNGV. Counted from cysteine to phenylalanine, this CDR3 has 19 amino acids. Only the CDR3 part of the read is kept: 57 bases, read in frame from the first base. In its sample, this clonotype was seen a few times. Its specific antigen is unknown. No much larger clone is present one base from it, and per-base qualities are unavailable. The time point tag for this specimen amounts to: pre-sensitization, week 0. The treatment or condition label of this sample denotes: therapeutic diphenylcyclopropenone sensitization with weekly scalp DPC. At each patch-test visit, blood was drawn before the patch test was applied. Eligible patients were aged 18 to 70, diagnosed with alopecia, deemed suitable for DPC therapy, and excluded if pregnant. Total RNA was isolated from unfractionated whole blood collected in Tempus Blood RNA tubes.

The V and J segments used are TRBV11-2 and TRBJ2-1; 12 central bases correspond to TRBD2. The TCR originated in a man in his late teens or twenties with alopecia areata. Some clones in this sample may be carry-over from other donors' samples. The material was whole blood, obtained in connection with sensitization to the hapten diphenylcyclopropenone (DPC). The CDR3 protein sequence reads: CASSWADGLAGSSYNEQFF. The DNA sequence follows: TGTGCCAGCAGCTGGGCGGACGGACTAGCGGGGAGCTCCTACAATGAGCAGTTCTTC.